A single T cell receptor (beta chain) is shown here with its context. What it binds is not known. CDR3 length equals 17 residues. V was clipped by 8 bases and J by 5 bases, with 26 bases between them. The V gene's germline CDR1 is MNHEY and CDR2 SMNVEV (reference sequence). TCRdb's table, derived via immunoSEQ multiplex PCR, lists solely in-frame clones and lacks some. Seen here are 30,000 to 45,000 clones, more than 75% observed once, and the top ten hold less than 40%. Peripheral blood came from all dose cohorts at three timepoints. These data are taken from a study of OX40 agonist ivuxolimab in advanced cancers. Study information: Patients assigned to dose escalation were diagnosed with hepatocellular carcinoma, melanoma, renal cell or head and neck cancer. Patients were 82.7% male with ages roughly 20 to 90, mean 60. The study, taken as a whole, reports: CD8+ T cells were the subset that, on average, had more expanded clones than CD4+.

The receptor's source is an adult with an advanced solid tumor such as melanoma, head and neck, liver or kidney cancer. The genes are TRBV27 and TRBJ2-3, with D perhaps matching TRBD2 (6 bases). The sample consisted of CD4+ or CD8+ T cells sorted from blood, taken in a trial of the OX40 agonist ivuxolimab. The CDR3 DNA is TGTGCCAGCGGTCTCGGTCGTAGGGCGGGAACGCGAGATACGCAGTATTTT. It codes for CASGLGRRAGTRDTQYF.